What follows are 22 T cell receptor beta chains derived from one specimen sequenced in a study of blood T cell repertoires in COVID-19. The method was immunoSEQ multiplex PCR; TCRdb's version includes in-frame clones alone and lacks a portion of them. The repertoire holds about 200,000 clones, with 94% as singletons. Sequenced input: peripheral blood. Receptors were obtained from a man aged 30 to 45 with COVID-19, enrolled during active disease.

The genes are TRBV12-3 or TRBV12-4 and TRBJ1-1; D unclear. The CDR3 has 13 amino acids. Trimming took off 7 bases at V and 1 base at J, with 10 bases between the two ends. CDR3 sequence reads: CASKYQENTEAFF. The DNA for the CDR3 is TGTGCCAGCAAGTATCAGGAGAACACTGAAGCTTTCTTT.

This clone was observed a single time. The chain couples TRBV9 to TRBJ1-3; D not certain. CDR3 size: 14 residues. The germline V gene encodes CDR1 SGDLS and CDR2 YYNGEE. Trimming left V 0 bases short and J 6 bases short, with 10 bases between. CDR3: CASSVAPGENTIYF. DNA of the CDR3: TGTGCCAGCAGCGTAGCCCCCGGGGAAAACACCATATATTTT.

In this sample, this clone turned up a few times. The chain carries TRBV6-6 and TRBJ1-2, with D tentatively TRBD1 (6 bases). In germline, CDR1 is MNHNY, CDR2 SVGAGI (reference sequence). Trimming took off 5 bases at V and 6 bases at J, with 22 bases between the two ends. This CDR3 contains 16 residues. CDR3 region: CASSARGGGTIDGYTF. The CDR3 coding sequence is TGTGCCAGCAGTGCTAGGGGGGGAGGCACTATTGATGGCTACACCTTC.

The DNA of the CDR3 is TGCAGCGTAGCAGGCCATGGTCAGTACACCTTC. Translated: CSVAGHGQYTF. The chain recombines TRBV29-1 with TRBJ1-2; D remains ambiguous. There are 11 residues in the CDR3. CDR1 is SQVTM and CDR2 is ANQGSEA in the germline V gene. Trimming stripped 6 bases from V and 11 bases from J, with 16 bases between.

This chain connects TRBV30 to TRBJ1-4; the D gene is possibly TRBD1 (5 bases). Germline CDR1 reads GTSNPN; CDR2 reads SVGIG (reference sequence). The CDR3 is 16 residues long. V lost 0 bases and J 8 bases, leaving 19 bases between the germline ends. The CDR3 coding sequence is TGTGCCTGGAGTGTAACGGGGGGAAAAGGCAAAGAAAAACTGTTTTTT. It specifies CAWSVTGGKGKEKLFF.

The chain couples TRBV4-2 to TRBJ2-1; 8 bases align to TRBD2. The CDR3 contains 14 residues. Germline CDR1 is LGHNA and CDR2 is YNFKEQ. After removal of 11 bases from V and 0 bases from J, the junction contained 6 bases not matched to a gene. In DNA, the CDR3 is TGTGCCGCCGGGGGGGGGAGCTCCTACAATGAGCAGTTCTTC. Amino acids: CAAGGGSSYNEQFF.

J is TRBJ2-5 and V is TRBV11-3; 10 positions agree with TRBD1. Germline V gene lookup returns CDR1 SGHNT and CDR2 YENEEA. The CDR3 length is 17 residues. The V segment lost 5 bases and the J segment 4 bases; nucleotides outside the gene matches: 13. CDR3: CASSPGTGANERETQYF. The CDR3 coding sequence is TGTGCCAGCAGCCCAGGGACAGGGGCTAATGAACGAGAGACCCAGTACTTC.

The chain has TRBV5-4 and TRBJ2-1; TRBD1 matches at 7 bases. J was trimmed by 4 bases and V by 4 bases; bases with no gene match: 2. From germline, CDR1 is SGHNT and CDR2 YYREEE (reference sequence). This CDR3 contains 13 residues. CDR3 sequence: CASSVGQYNEQFF. The CDR3 DNA reads as TGTGCCAGCAGCGTGGGACAGTACAATGAGCAGTTCTTC.

This clone occurred once. The chain joins TRBV29-1 to TRBJ1-2; 8 bases agree with TRBD1. The CDR3 length is 15 residues. Germline trimming cut 7 bases from V and 0 bases from J; bases unmatched to any gene: 10. Germline V gives CDR1 SQVTM, CDR2 ANQGSEA. In DNA form, the CDR3 reads TGCAGCGCCGGGGGACAGGCGGAAGCTAACTATGGCTACACCTTC. This gives the protein CSAGGQAEANYGYTF.

The genes are TRBV11-2 and TRBJ2-1; 8 positions match TRBD2. Germline V gene sequence: CDR1 SGHAT, CDR2 FQNNGV. Unmatched junction bases numbered 16, after V lost 5 bases and J lost 7 bases. The CDR3 spans 17 residues. The CDR3 DNA reads TGTGCCAGCAGCCCCGAGCCAGGCGGGGGGCCGGAGAATGAGCAGTTCTTC. The encoded protein is CASSPEPGGGPENEQFF.

This chain uses TRBV2 with TRBJ2-7, with no clear D. The CDR3 has 12 residues. Germline V gene lookup returns CDR1 SNHLY and CDR2 FYNNEI. Trimming took off 8 bases at V and 6 bases at J, with 14 bases between the two ends. This CDR3 reads CASGLITSEQYF. The DNA for the CDR3 is TGTGCCAGCGGGCTAATAACAAGCGAGCAGTACTTC.

Only one count was recorded for this clone. The chain has TRBV11-2 and TRBJ2-7, with TRBD1 as a possible D gene (6 bases). Germline CDR1 SGHAT, CDR2 FQNNGV. The CDR3 is 15 amino acids. The germline V and J ends were trimmed by 4 bases and 3 bases, with 16 bases remaining between them. CDR3 loop: CASSSMTGTGYEQYF. The DNA for the CDR3 is TGTGCCAGCAGCTCTATGACAGGTACGGGCTACGAGCAGTACTTC.

The genes are TRBV9 and TRBJ1-1; no clear D gene. The V end was cut by 0 bases, the J end by 0 bases, with 9 bases between. From germline, CDR1 is SGDLS and CDR2 YYNGEE. This CDR3 comprises 15 residues. This CDR3 is CASSVGRRMNTEAFF. The CDR3 nucleotides read TGTGCCAGCAGCGTAGGTCGGAGAATGAACACTGAAGCTTTCTTT. The full variable domain, completed using reference TRBV9 and TRBJ1-1, is DSGVTQTPKHLITATGQRVTLRCSPRSGDLSVYWYQQSLDQGLQFLIQYYNGEERAKGNILERFSAQQFPDLHSELNLSSLELGDSALYFCASSVGRRMNTEAFFGQGTRLTVV.

The chain links TRBV2 to TRBJ2-7; 9 bases fit TRBD2. Germline V gene data show CDR1 as SNHLY and CDR2 as FYNNEI. The CDR3 runs 14 residues. V lost 8 bases, J lost 0 bases, and 5 bases stayed unmatched. CDR3 residues: CASAGGRGSYEQYF. Here the CDR3 DNA reads TGTGCCAGCGCGGGGGGGCGGGGCTCCTACGAGCAGTACTTC.

This chain uses TRBV14 with TRBJ2-1; 11 positions match TRBD1. J was trimmed by 7 bases and V by 3 bases; bases with no gene match: 8. In germline, CDR1 is SGHDN, CDR2 FVKESK. The CDR3 length is 16 residues. In DNA, the CDR3 is TGTGCCAGCAGCCAGACCCCGGGACAGGGGGGTAATGAGCAGTTCTTC. It translates to CASSQTPGQGGNEQFF.

V gene TRBV4-1 combines with J gene TRBJ2-7; 8 positions agree with TRBD1. The V segment lost 4 bases and the J segment 3 bases; nucleotides outside the gene matches: 5. Germline-derived CDR1 and CDR2 are MGHRA and YSYEKL. The CDR3 spans 14 residues. In nucleotides, the CDR3 is TGCGCCAGCAGCCCCGCGGGACAGGTCTACGAGCAGTACTTC. Translated: CASSPAGQVYEQYF.

The CDR3 region has the DNA TGTGCCAGCAGTGATCAGGGGAGAGGTGGCTACACCTTC. Amino acid sequence: CASSDQGRGGYTF. The chain is built from TRBV6-1 and TRBJ1-2, with D maybe TRBD1 (6 bases). CDR1 is MNHNS, CDR2 SASEGT, per germline. The CDR3 totals 13 residues. V was shortened by 3 bases and J by 7 bases, with 12 bases between the two germline ends.

The count of this clone is one. The V gene is TRBV6-5, the J gene TRBJ1-6; 10 positions match TRBD1. The germline V gene encodes CDR1 MNHEY and CDR2 SVGAGI. The length of the CDR3 is 15 residues. Trimming at V came to 2 bases and at J to 10 bases, leaving 5 bases not matched to a gene. The CDR3 here is CASSYGTGEESPLHF. DNA of the CDR3: TGTGCCAGCAGTTACGGGACAGGGGAAGAATCACCCCTCCACTTT.

The chain links TRBV5-1 to TRBJ1-2; D is perhaps TRBD1 (5 bases). Germline V gene sequence: CDR1 SGHRS, CDR2 YFSETQ. With 4 bases removed from V and 7 bases from J, the gap between germline ends came to 17 bases. The CDR3 spans 14 residues. DNA of the CDR3: TGCGCCAGCAGCCCCCATTCAGGGTCGCCTGGCTACACCTTC. This encodes CASSPHSGSPGYTF.

This clone was observed a handful of times. This chain uses TRBV21-1 with TRBJ1-2. TRBV21-1 is recorded as a pseudogene. This CDR3 comprises 14 residues. As DNA, the CDR3 is TGTGCCAGCAGCAAACGAATAGGGGAGGATGGCTACACCTTC. This gives the protein CASSKRIGEDGYTF.

The V call is TRBV21-1, the J call TRBJ1-2. TRBV21-1 is noted as a pseudogene. The CDR3 consists of 12 residues. The CDR3 loop reads CASPGFAHGYTF. Here the CDR3 DNA reads TGTGCCAGCCCGGGATTCGCCCATGGCTACACCTTC.

The chain is built from TRBV27 and TRBJ2-7; 11 bases fit TRBD1. The J segment lost 4 bases and the V segment lost 4 bases, leaving 15 bases of the junction unmatched. The CDR3 contains 18 residues. Germline loops: CDR1 MNHEY, CDR2 SMNVEV (reference sequence). CDR3 sequence reads: CASSSFAGTGGMGYEQYF. In DNA, the CDR3 is TGTGCCAGCAGTTCCTTCGCCGGGACAGGGGGGATGGGATACGAGCAGTACTTC.